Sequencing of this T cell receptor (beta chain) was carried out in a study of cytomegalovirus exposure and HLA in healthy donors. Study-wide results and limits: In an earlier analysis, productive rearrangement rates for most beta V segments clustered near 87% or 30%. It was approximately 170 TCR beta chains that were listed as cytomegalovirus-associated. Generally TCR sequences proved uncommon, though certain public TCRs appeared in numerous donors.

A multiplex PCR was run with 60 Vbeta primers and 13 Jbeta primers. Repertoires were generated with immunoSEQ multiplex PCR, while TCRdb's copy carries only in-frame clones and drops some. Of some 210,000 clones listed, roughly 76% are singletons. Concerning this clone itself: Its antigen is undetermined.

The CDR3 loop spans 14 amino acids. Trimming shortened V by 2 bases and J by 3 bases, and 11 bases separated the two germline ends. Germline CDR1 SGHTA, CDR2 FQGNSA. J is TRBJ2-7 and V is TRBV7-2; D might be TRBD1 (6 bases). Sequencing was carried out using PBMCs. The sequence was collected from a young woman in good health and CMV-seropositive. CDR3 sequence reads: CASSLYREYYEQYF. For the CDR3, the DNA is TGTGCCAGCAGCTTATACAGGGAATACTACGAGCAGTACTTC.